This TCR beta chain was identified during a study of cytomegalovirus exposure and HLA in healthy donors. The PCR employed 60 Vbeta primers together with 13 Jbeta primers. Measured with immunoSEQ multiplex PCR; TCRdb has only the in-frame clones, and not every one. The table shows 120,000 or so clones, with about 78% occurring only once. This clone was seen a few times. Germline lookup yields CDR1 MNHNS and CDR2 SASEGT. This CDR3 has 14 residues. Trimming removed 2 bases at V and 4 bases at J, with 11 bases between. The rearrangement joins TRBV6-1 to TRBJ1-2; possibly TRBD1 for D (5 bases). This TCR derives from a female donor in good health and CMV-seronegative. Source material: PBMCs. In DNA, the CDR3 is TGTGCCAGCAGTGAAAGGGGTCACGGCTATGGCTACACCTTC. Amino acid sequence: CASSERGHGYGYTF.